This T cell receptor (beta chain) comes out of a study of breast tumors, draining lymph nodes, adjacent tissues. General observations from the study: Findings are consistent with lymph node origin and intratumoral expansion of most tumor T cells. Luminal-like breast cancer showed significantly higher tumor–nontumor repertoire similarity than basal-like. Compared with lymph nodes, tumors were less diverse; compared with nontumor tissue, more. The lymph node origin of tumor T cells was framed as consistent with a hypothesis, not demonstrated.

MiXCR was run by TCRdb on the multiplex PCR reads, yielding one entry per CDR3 protein. The sample carries around 170,000 distinct CDR3 sequences, around a third recorded once. The CDR3 is 15 residues long. Trimming removed 8 bases from V and 3 bases from J, with 20 bases in between. The germline CDR1 and CDR2 sequences are LNHDA and SQIVND (reference sequence). Breast cancer patients provided tissue from their axillary draining lymph nodes. In regard to this clonotype: As yet, its antigen is unknown. With a much larger clone just one base away, this may be a read error.

The clonotype comes from a female donor with breast cancer. Some clones in this sample may be carry-over from other donors' samples. V is TRBV19 and J is TRBJ2-7; D is uncertain. Sample: axillary lymph node tissue. The CDR3 sequence: CASGDGIHPDYEQYF. The CDR3 region has the DNA TGTGCCAGTGGCGATGGGATCCACCCCGACTACGAGCAGTACTTC.